This T cell receptor (beta chain) is from a study of T cells in Graves' hyperthyroidism and ophthalmopathy. The length of the CDR3 is 14 residues. After removal of 0 bases from V and 4 bases from J, the junction contained 2 bases not matched to a gene. Germline CDR1 SGHTA, CDR2 FQGNSA. This clonotype has a count of ten or more. TCR beta CDR3 sequences were amplified from RNA transcripts. First-round RT-PCR targeting the TCR CDR3 was performed with the HTBI primer set. MiXCR, applied by TCRdb to the multiplex PCR reads, yields one record per CDR3 protein. The sample holds approximately 600,000 distinct CDR3 sequences; roughly 15% are singletons and the top ten take about 4.5%.

This chain uses TRBV7-2 with TRBJ1-2; TRBD1 aligns across 7 bases. Sequences were obtained from blood. The source is a woman aged 35 to 49 with Graves' ophthalmopathy. The CDR3 nucleotides read TGTGCCAGCAGCTTAGCGACAGGGAGCTATGGCTACACCTTC. Its protein is CASSLATGSYGYTF. Combining the CDR3 with reference TRBV7-2 and TRBJ1-2 gives the whole variable domain GAGVSQSPSNKVTEKGKDVELRCDPISGHTALYWYRQSLGQGLEFLIYFQGNSAPDKSGLPSDRFSAERTGGSVSTLTIQRTQQEDSAVYLCASSLATGSYGYTFGSGTRLTVV.